These 19 T cell receptor beta chains originate from one sample sequenced in a study of blood T cell repertoires in COVID-19. TCRdb's table, derived via immunoSEQ multiplex PCR, lists solely in-frame clones and lacks some. The profile shows about 40,000 clones, approximately 91% of them singletons. The sequencing sample was made of peripheral blood. These receptors came from a human donor in a cohort sampled during active COVID-19.

The chain links TRBV5-1 to TRBJ2-2; no definite D call. V was trimmed by 0 bases and J by 7 bases, leaving 7 bases between them. The CDR3 is 13 amino acids. Per germline, CDR1 SGHRS and CDR2 YFSETQ. The CDR3 protein is CASSLAGFGELFF. In DNA form, the CDR3 reads TGCGCCAGCAGCTTGGCCGGGTTCGGGGAGCTGTTTTTT.

V and J are TRBV3-1 (or the pseudogene TRBV3-2) and TRBJ1-5; D gene uncertain. CDR3 length equals 13 residues. Germline V gene data show CDR1 as LGHDT and CDR2 as YNNKEL (reference sequence). The germline V and J ends were trimmed by 3 bases and 7 bases, with 10 bases remaining between them. The DNA for the CDR3 is TGTGCCAGCAGCCAGTCCCCGGGGCAGCCCCAGCATTTT. Protein product: CASSQSPGQPQHF.

The CDR3 protein is CASSPPRGDTEAFF. CDR3 in DNA: TGTGCCAGCAGTCCTCCTCGGGGGGACACTGAAGCTTTCTTT. The rearrangement uses TRBV6-5 and TRBJ1-1; a weak D match, TRBD1 (5 bases). V lost 5 bases and J lost 3, with 13 bases in between. The CDR3 length is 14 residues. Germline CDR1 reads MNHEY; CDR2 reads SVGAGI.

The chain has TRBV28 and TRBJ1-6; D call uncertain. The V end was cut by 4 bases, the J end by 14 bases, with 15 bases between. The CDR3 spans 13 residues. CDR1 is MDHEN and CDR2 is SYDVKM in the germline V gene. Here the CDR3 DNA reads TGTGCCAGCAGTTCGGCCGACACGCGTGCCCTCCACTTT. Translating gives CASSSADTRALHF. Together with reference TRBV28 and TRBJ1-6, the CDR3 gives the full variable domain: DVKVTQSSRYLVKRTGEKVFLECVQDMDHENMFWYRQDPGLGLRLIYFSYDVKMKEKGDIPEGYSVSREKKERFSLILESASTNQTSMYLCASSSADTRALHFGNGTRLTVT.

The genes are TRBV28 and TRBJ2-3; 8 nucleotides align to TRBD2. Germline V gives CDR1 MDHEN, CDR2 SYDVKM. V trimming: 6 bases; J trimming: 2 bases; junction bases outside the gene matches: 7. This CDR3 is 15 amino acids long. The CDR3 sequence: CASRPGGALTDTQYF. The DNA for the CDR3 is TGTGCCAGCAGACCCGGGGGGGCCCTCACAGATACGCAGTATTTT.

This clone was found once. The chain recombines TRBV3-1 (or the pseudogene TRBV3-2) with TRBJ2-7; the D gene is possibly TRBD1 (6 bases). CDR1 is LGHDT, CDR2 YNNKEL, per germline (reference sequence). The CDR3 is 13 residues long. Trimming took 4 bases from V and 4 from J, leaving 11 bases between them. The CDR3 nucleotides are TGTGCCAGCAGCCCGGACAGCCGTTACGAGCAGTACTTC. Amino acids: CASSPDSRYEQYF.

The chain has TRBV24-1 and TRBJ1-1; D ambiguous. This CDR3 has 13 amino acids. V dropped 6 bases and J dropped 7 bases, with 14 bases sitting between them. CDR1 is KGHDR, CDR2 SFDVKD, per germline. CDR3 sequence (DNA): TGTGCCACCAGTAGGACGGGATCAAATGAAGCTTTCTTT. It yields the protein CATSRTGSNEAFF.

The V and J genes are TRBV28 and TRBJ2-7; 7 bases are a match to TRBD2. Per the germline V gene, CDR1 is MDHEN and CDR2 is SYDVKM. The CDR3 is 14 amino acids. V was clipped by 4 bases and J by 5 bases; unmatched bases: 8. This chain's CDR3 is CASSWGGGKNEQYF. For the CDR3, the DNA is TGTGCCAGCAGTTGGGGGGGTGGGAAAAACGAGCAGTACTTC.

The rearrangement links TRBV10-1 to TRBJ2-1, with D maybe TRBD1 (6 bases). Trimming removed 3 bases from V and 1 base from J, with 10 bases in between. This CDR3 region has 15 residues. The germline CDR1 and CDR2 sequences are WNHNN and SYGVQD (reference sequence). The CDR3 loop is CASSDQGPSYNEQFF. In nucleotides, the CDR3 is TGCGCCAGCAGTGATCAGGGGCCGTCCTACAATGAGCAGTTCTTC.

This chain connects TRBV7-9 to TRBJ2-3; 8 bases map to TRBD2. V was clipped by 1 base and J by 5 bases; unmatched bases: 5. The CDR3 has 15 amino acids. Per the germline V gene, CDR1 is SEHNR and CDR2 is FQNEAQ (reference sequence). For the CDR3, the DNA is TGTGCCAGCAGCTTAGGTTTAGCGGGGAGAGATACGCAGTATTTT. The encoded protein is CASSLGLAGRDTQYF. The entire variable domain, with the rest obtained from reference TRBV7-9 and TRBJ2-3, is as follows: DTGVSQNPRHKITKRGQNVTFRCDPISEHNRLYWYRQTLGQGPEFLTYFQNEAQLEKSRLLSDRFSAERPKGSFSTLEIQRTEQGDSAMYLCASSLGLAGRDTQYFGPGTRLTVL.

J is TRBJ1-1 and V is TRBV2, with D maybe TRBD1 (6 bases). This CDR3 region has 14 residues. Germline V gene data show CDR1 as SNHLY and CDR2 as FYNNEI. V lost 6 bases, J lost 0 bases, and 11 bases lay in between. In DNA form, the CDR3 reads TGTGCCAGCAGAGGGGGAATGATGAACACTGAAGCTTTCTTT. Translated, it gives CASRGGMMNTEAFF.

This chain uses TRBV11-2 with TRBJ2-6; maybe TRBD2 (6 bases). This CDR3 spans 17 amino acids. V gave up 3 bases and J gave up 3 bases, with 15 bases separating them. The germline V gene encodes CDR1 SGHAT and CDR2 FQNNGV. For the CDR3, the DNA is TGTGCCAGCAGCTTTGCTGTGGGGACTGGTGGGGCCAACGTCCTGACTTTC. It translates to CASSFAVGTGGANVLTF.

The chain carries TRBV27 and TRBJ2-7; 7 bases match TRBD2. Germline CDR1 is MNHEY and CDR2 is SMNVEV (reference sequence). The junction had 5 bases not matched to a gene; V was cut back by 3 bases and J by 3 bases. The CDR3 contains 14 residues. CDR3 sequence: CASSLGGTLYEQYF. CDR3 sequence (DNA): TGTGCCAGCAGTTTGGGGGGGACCCTCTACGAGCAGTACTTC.

The CDR3 bases are TGTGCCAGCAGACCCCCCGCGGGGGAGACCCAGTACTTC. Translated: CASRPPAGETQYF. The V call is TRBV12-3 or TRBV12-4, the J call TRBJ2-5; tentatively, D is TRBD2 (6 bases). V dropped 6 bases and J dropped 5 bases, with 13 bases sitting between them. The CDR3 has 13 amino acids.

V usage is TRBV24-1 and J usage is TRBJ1-2, with TRBD1 matching 8 bases. This CDR3 has 13 residues. Unmatched junction bases numbered 3, after V lost 4 bases and J lost 6 bases. The germline CDR1 and CDR2 sequences are KGHDR and SFDVKD. CDR3 loop: CATSETGVHGYTF. The CDR3 DNA is TGTGCCACCAGTGAGACAGGGGTACATGGCTACACCTTC.

The V call is TRBV4-1, the J call TRBJ1-3; possibly TRBD1 for D (5 bases). In germline, CDR1 is MGHRA, CDR2 YSYEKL. The CDR3 totals 15 residues. The V and J ends lost 7 bases and 6 bases respectively, with 19 bases between them. The CDR3 DNA reads TGCGCCAGCACCCCAGGGCCAGGACGAACAAACACCATATATTTT. Translation gives CASTPGPGRTNTIYF.

The chain has TRBV5-8 and TRBJ1-1; 7 nucleotides align to TRBD1. The CDR3 has 14 residues. Trimming at V came to 0 bases and at J to 5 bases, leaving 4 bases not matched to a gene. CDR1 is SGHTS, CDR2 YDEGEE, per germline. CDR3 nucleotides: TGTGCCAGCAGCTTGGAGACAGGGTGGACTGAAGCTTTCTTT. Amino acids: CASSLETGWTEAFF. Based on the CDR3 plus reference TRBV5-8 and TRBJ1-1, the full variable domain is EAGVTQSPTHLIKTRGQQATLRCSPISGHTSVYWYQQALGLGLQFLLWYDEGEERNRGNFPPRFSGRQFPNYSSELNVNALELEDSALYLCASSLETGWTEAFFGQGTRLTVV.

This chain connects TRBV5-1 to TRBJ1-5; 9 bases line up with TRBD1. Germline loops: CDR1 SGHRS, CDR2 YFSETQ. The CDR3 runs to 14 residues. V lost 4 bases, J lost 4 bases, and 3 bases stayed unmatched. The CDR3 DNA reads as TGCGCCAGCAGCCTCGGGACAGGGAATCAGCCCCAGCATTTT. Protein: CASSLGTGNQPQHF.

The chain combines TRBV6-6 with TRBJ1-1, with a weak D call TRBD1 (6 bases). The germline V gene has CDR1 MNHNY and CDR2 SVGAGI (reference sequence). The length of the CDR3 is 13 residues. Trimming left V 6 bases short and J 1 base short, with 9 bases between. CDR3 protein: CASRLTGNTEAFF. In DNA, the CDR3 is TGTGCCAGCAGATTGACAGGGAACACTGAAGCTTTCTTT.